The 30 T cell receptor beta chains below were found in one sample sequenced in a study of regulatory T cells in long-lasting Graves disease. Building the TCR beta libraries relied on iRepertoire HTBI primers, and CDR3 regions underwent Arm-PCR. TCRdb used MiXCR to reprocess the multiplex PCR reads, holding one entry per CDR3 protein. The sample consists of 540,000 or so distinct CDR3 sequences, about 13% of them appearing once. Stated time point: newly diagnosed GD, antithyroid drugs for less than 3 months. From RNA extracted from PBMCs, the TCR library was made. The same sample was also studied in work on T cells in Graves' hyperthyroidism and ophthalmopathy.

The sequences come from peripheral blood mononuclear cells (PBMCs), collected at new diagnosis, from a patient treated with antithyroid drugs. Every receptor here comes from a man aged 25 to 40 with Graves disease.

The DNA for the CDR3 is TGTGCCAGCAGTTTACCGGGGGGACTTAACGGAGAAAAACTGTTTTTT. Translation gives CASSLPGGLNGEKLFF. This sequence joins TRBV28 and TRBJ1-4, with D perhaps TRBD1 (5 bases). Germline-derived CDR1 and CDR2 are MDHEN and SYDVKM. Deletions cut 2 bases from V and 8 bases from J, with 18 bases between. The CDR3 is 16 residues long.

This clonotype came up many times. The chain has TRBV29-1 and TRBJ1-1; D is unresolved. CDR3 size: 8 residues. Between the trimmed V and J ends, which lost 3 bases and 10 bases, there was a span of 3 bases. From germline, CDR1 is SQVTM and CDR2 ANQGSEA. CDR3: CSVDAAFF. Here the CDR3 DNA reads TGCAGCGTTGACGCAGCTTTCTTT.

With respect to this clonotype: This CDR3 is missing its conserved last phenylalanine or tryptophan, likely due to a read error. The rearrangement links TRBV6-1 to TRBJ1-2; 7 nucleotides agree with TRBD1. V lost 9 bases, J lost 1 base, and 5 bases stayed unmatched. Germline-derived CDR1 and CDR2 are MNHNS and SASEGT. CDR3 length: 13 amino acids. The CDR3 DNA reads as TGTGCCAGTGGGGGGACAGATAACTATGGCTACACCTCC. This sequence encodes CASGGTDNYGYTS.

This clonotype was seen only a few times. The chain recombines TRBV4-1 with TRBJ2-7; possibly TRBD1 for D (5 bases). CDR1 is MGHRA and CDR2 is YSYEKL in the germline V gene. V dropped 2 bases and J dropped 1 base, with 21 bases sitting between them. This CDR3 has 18 residues. The CDR3 reads CASSQPQAVPIRSYEQYF. CDR3 DNA sequence: TGCGCCAGCAGCCAACCACAGGCGGTACCGATAAGATCCTACGAGCAGTACTTC.

The V call is TRBV15, the J call TRBJ2-2, with D tentatively TRBD2 (5 bases). Germline values: CDR1 LNHNV, CDR2 YYDKDF (reference sequence). The CDR3 is made up of 15 amino acids. V dropped 1 base and J dropped 6 bases, with 12 bases sitting between them. CDR3 amino acids: CATSRGAARPGELFF. The DNA for the CDR3 is TGTGCCACCAGCAGAGGAGCGGCTAGGCCCGGGGAGCTGTTTTTT.

This clonotype has only a few counts. The chain uses TRBV5-5 and TRBJ2-7; the D gene is possibly TRBD2 (6 bases). Germline V CDR1 and CDR2: SGHKS, YYEKEE (reference sequence). This CDR3 contains 15 residues. The V gene lost 2 bases and the J gene lost 0 bases, with 12 bases spanning the gap. The CDR3 nucleotides are TGTGCCAGCAGCTTAAGCGGGCCGGGCTCCTACGAGCAGTACTTC. This gives the protein CASSLSGPGSYEQYF.

This clonotype was detected ten times or more. V is TRBV2 and J is TRBJ2-5; D possibly corresponds to TRBD1 (5 bases). Germline loops: CDR1 SNHLY, CDR2 FYNNEI. V dropped 4 bases and J dropped 2 bases, with 14 bases sitting between them. The CDR3 is 15 residues long. This CDR3 is CASSVFATAQETQYF. The CDR3 coding sequence is TGTGCCAGCAGTGTGTTCGCGACAGCTCAAGAGACCCAGTACTTC. Looking up the rest from reference TRBV2 and TRBJ2-5 gives the full variable domain: EPEVTQTPSHQVTQMGQEVILRCVPISNHLYFYWYRQILGQKVEFLVSFYNNEISEKSEIFDDQFSVERPDGSNFTLKIRSTKLEDSAMYFCASSVFATAQETQYFGPGTRLLVL.

This CDR3 reads CASSDTYTDTQYF. In DNA form, the CDR3 reads TGTGCCAGCAGTGACACGTACACAGATACGCAGTATTTT. The chain couples TRBV6-4 to TRBJ2-3, with D unresolved. This CDR3 is 13 amino acids long. Deletions cut 2 bases from V and 2 bases from J, with 5 bases between. CDR1 MRHNA and CDR2 SNTAGT come from the germline V gene.

This clonotype was observed many times. The chain joins TRBV7-9 to TRBJ2-1; tentative D call: TRBD2 (5 bases). Germline assignment: CDR1 SEHNR and CDR2 FQNEAQ (reference sequence). This CDR3 contains 12 residues. Between the trimmed V and J ends, which lost 7 bases and 15 bases, there was a span of 19 bases. As DNA, the CDR3 is TGTGCCAGCACCGAGGGAACGGGTGCGCCGTTCTTC. It translates to CASTEGTGAPFF.

This clonotype occurred many times. The chain carries TRBV20-1 and TRBJ2-2; 7 bases map to TRBD2. The germline CDR1 and CDR2 sequences are DFQATT and SNEGSKA (reference sequence). This CDR3 contains 12 residues. The CDR3 sequence is CSGRMDTGELFF. The CDR3 region has the DNA TGCAGCGGGAGGATGGACACCGGGGAGCTGTTTTTT.

Ten or more counts support this clonotype. The chain joins TRBV3-1 to TRBJ2-1; D is uncertain. CDR1 LGHDT and CDR2 YNNKEL come from the germline V gene (reference sequence). The germline V and J ends were trimmed by 1 base and 4 bases, with 8 bases remaining between them. This CDR3 spans 14 amino acids. CDR3 region: CASSQGTQYNEQFF. The CDR3 DNA is TGTGCCAGCAGCCAAGGTACCCAGTACAATGAGCAGTTCTTC.

The rearrangement links TRBV29-1 to TRBJ1-6; 7 nucleotides match TRBD1. CDR3 length equals 14 residues. The J segment lost 5 bases and the V segment lost 5 bases, leaving 6 bases of the junction unmatched. Germline CDR1 SQVTM, CDR2 ANQGSEA. CDR3 DNA sequence: TGCAGCGTTCGAATCGGGACAGATAATTCACCCCTCCACTTT. Protein sequence: CSVRIGTDNSPLHF. The full variable domain, completed using reference TRBV29-1 and TRBJ1-6, is SAVISQKPSRDICQRGTSLTIQCQVDSQVTMMFWYRQQPGQSLTLIATANQGSEATYESGFVIDKFPISRPNLTFSTLTVSNMSPEDSSIYLCSVRIGTDNSPLHFGNGTRLTVT.

The genes are TRBV7-2 and TRBJ2-4; possible D gene TRBD1, 6 bases. Looked up from germline, CDR1 is SGHTA and CDR2 is FQGNSA. This CDR3 has 16 amino acids. V lost 3 bases and J 0 bases, leaving 12 bases between the germline ends. The DNA of the CDR3 is TGTGCCAGCAGCTTTCGTACAGGGCTAGCCAAAAACATTCAGTACTTC. This codes for CASSFRTGLAKNIQYF.

This clonotype was seen at least ten times. V gene TRBV5-6 combines with J gene TRBJ2-1; TRBD1 aligns across 7 bases. The V and J ends lost 2 bases and 7 bases, in that order; junction bases with no gene match: 9. The CDR3 is 15 residues long. Looked up from germline, CDR1 is SGHDT and CDR2 is YYEEEE. CDR3 loop: CASSFLQGIVNEQFF. In DNA form, the CDR3 reads TGTGCCAGCAGCTTCTTACAGGGGATTGTGAATGAGCAGTTCTTC.

This clonotype turned up a few times. V and J are TRBV19 and TRBJ2-1, with a possible D match to TRBD2 (6 bases). With 3 bases removed from V and 4 bases from J, the gap between germline ends came to 22 bases. Germline CDR1 LNHDA, CDR2 SQIVND (reference sequence). This CDR3 contains 18 residues. The CDR3 DNA reads TGTGCCAGTAGTATCTCCTCCGGGACTCCGATAGGGTACAATGAGCAGTTCTTC. Protein sequence: CASSISSGTPIGYNEQFF.

There are many counts of this clonotype. V and J are TRBV6-1 and TRBJ1-5; D uncertain. The CDR3 runs to 12 residues. V shed 5 bases and J shed 1 base, with 3 bases lying between them. The germline gives CDR1 MNHNS, CDR2 SASEGT. The CDR3 sequence is CASSTSNQPQHF. The DNA for the CDR3 is TGTGCCAGCAGTACCAGCAATCAGCCCCAGCATTTT.

The sample holds many counts of this clonotype. This chain connects TRBV6-1 to TRBJ1-5; the match to TRBD1 covers 10 bases. The CDR3 length is 16 residues. Trimming took 5 bases from V and 5 from J; bases not matched to a gene: 9. The germline V gene has CDR1 MNHNS and CDR2 SASEGT. CDR3 loop: CASSHQTGGEDQPQHF. As DNA, the CDR3 is TGTGCCAGCAGTCACCAGACAGGGGGCGAAGATCAGCCCCAGCATTTT.

This clonotype was seen many times. V gene TRBV29-1 combines with J gene TRBJ1-4, with D unclear. This CDR3 has 12 residues. The V gene lost 4 bases and the J gene lost 3 bases, with 6 bases spanning the gap. Per the germline V gene, CDR1 is SQVTM and CDR2 is ANQGSEA. Here the CDR3 DNA reads TGCAGCGTTGCCAGGCCTAATGAAAAACTGTTTTTT. Translated: CSVARPNEKLFF.

This clonotype was recorded only once. The genes are TRBV28 and TRBJ2-7; D perhaps matches TRBD2 (6 bases). V gave up 7 bases and J gave up 2 bases, with 21 bases separating them. This CDR3 spans 16 amino acids. Germline values: CDR1 MDHEN, CDR2 SYDVKM. The CDR3 DNA follows: TGTGCCAGCACCTCCCCTCCGGGGGTCGGGACCTACGAGCAGTACTTC. Translated: CASTSPPGVGTYEQYF.

The genes are TRBV20-1 and TRBJ2-1, with 7 bases that match TRBD2. CDR3 size: 14 residues. V dropped 5 bases and J dropped 4; count of bases not matched to a gene: 8. Germline CDR1 DFQATT, CDR2 SNEGSKA (reference sequence). The CDR3 nucleotides read TGCAGTGCTCCCTGGGGCGGGAGATACAATGAGCAGTTCTTC. Translated: CSAPWGGRYNEQFF.

The sample holds many counts of this clonotype. At one of its ends the junction is not consistent with the germline gene, which may arise from a read error. The J gene is TRBJ1-1, the V gene TRBV5-1; D ambiguous. CDR3 length equals 13 residues. In germline, CDR1 is SGHRS, CDR2 YFSETQ. DNA of the CDR3: TGTGCCAGCAGCCTTTCCAAGAACACTGAAGCTTTCTTT. Encoded protein: CASSLSKNTEAFF.

This clonotype has a count of ten or more. This chain uses TRBV20-1 with TRBJ2-5; D is possibly TRBD1 (6 bases). The V and J ends lost 3 bases and 5 bases respectively, with 13 bases between them. Per germline, CDR1 DFQATT and CDR2 SNEGSKA (reference sequence). The CDR3 runs 13 residues. CDR3 amino acids: CSARGRGRETQYF. The DNA for the CDR3 is TGCAGTGCTAGGGGCAGGGGTAGGGAGACCCAGTACTTC.

This clonotype was counted at least ten times. The chain recombines TRBV7-8 with TRBJ2-7, with D possibly TRBD1 on 6 matching bases. The CDR3 runs to 15 residues. Trimming took off 1 base at V and 4 bases at J, with 14 bases between the two ends. Germline V gene sequence: CDR1 SGHVS, CDR2 FQNEAQ. In DNA form, the CDR3 reads TGTGCCAGCAGCTTAGTGTTGCCAGGGGATTACGAGCAGTACTTC. Protein sequence: CASSLVLPGDYEQYF.

This clonotype came up a few times. A junction end diverges from the germline sequence, so it may reflect a read error. This chain links TRBV15 with TRBJ1-1; no clear D. The CDR3 covers 15 residues. CDR1 is LNHNV, CDR2 YYDKDF, per germline (reference sequence). The CDR3 DNA reads as TGTGCCGCCAGCAGAGAGGAGGGCCGGAACACTGAAGCTTTCTTT. Encoded protein: CAASREEGRNTEAFF.

The rearrangement uses TRBV6-1 and TRBJ2-7; the match to TRBD2 covers 15 bases. CDR1 is MNHNS and CDR2 is SASEGT in the germline V gene. The CDR3 has 18 residues. Trimming cost V 4 bases and J 2 bases; bases outside gene matches: 9. CDR3: CASSGYGTSGRTPYEQYF. The CDR3 region has the DNA TGTGCCAGCAGTGGCTACGGGACTAGCGGGAGGACCCCCTACGAGCAGTACTTC.

On this clonotype itself: A much more abundant neighbour one base away suggests this may be a read error. This chain links TRBV12-3 or TRBV12-4 with TRBJ2-2; 7 bases match TRBD2. This CDR3 is built from 15 residues. The V segment lost 4 bases and the J segment 6 bases; nucleotides outside the gene matches: 8. The CDR3 spells CASSSKWEGPGELFF. CDR3 coding DNA: TGTGCCAGCAGTTCGAAGTGGGAGGGCCCCGGGGAGCTGTTTTTT.

This clonotype came up many times. The chain recombines TRBV5-1 with TRBJ1-1, with 8 bases that match TRBD1. The length of the CDR3 is 12 residues. Germline-derived CDR1 and CDR2 are SGHRS and YFSETQ. V trimming: 4 bases; J trimming: 10 bases; junction bases outside the gene matches: 6. CDR3 nucleotide sequence: TGCGCCAGCAGCATGGACAGGGTTTCAGCTTTCTTT. Its translation is CASSMDRVSAFF.

With respect to this clonotype: This sequence may be a read error, since a much larger clone differs from it by one base. This chain uses TRBV24-1 with TRBJ2-1; D not certain. The CDR3 extends over 12 amino acids. Germline V lookup: CDR1 KGHDR, CDR2 SFDVKD. Trimming stripped 5 bases from V and 8 bases from J, with 9 bases between. The CDR3 coding sequence is TGTGCCACCAGTGCCAGCCACGATGAGCAGTTCTTC. Protein: CATSASHDEQFF.

There are many counts of this clonotype. This rearrangement joins TRBV5-1 to TRBJ1-1, with D perhaps TRBD1 (6 bases). Per the germline V gene, CDR1 is SGHRS and CDR2 is YFSETQ. CDR3 length equals 14 residues. Deletions cut 0 bases from V and 0 bases from J, with 6 bases between. In DNA, the CDR3 is TGCGCCAGCAGCTTGGGGACAGTGAACACTGAAGCTTTCTTT. Its protein is CASSLGTVNTEAFF.

Details on this clonotype: This CDR3 is missing its conserved last phenylalanine or tryptophan, likely due to a read error. The rearrangement joins TRBV11-2 to TRBJ2-4; either TRBD1 or TRBD2 may fit D (5 bases each). This CDR3 is 18 amino acids long. Deletions cut 5 bases from V and 1 base from J, with 21 bases between. The V gene's germline CDR1 is SGHAT and CDR2 FQNNGV. CDR3 sequence (DNA): TGTGCCAGCAGCCTCCCCCCGGGGACGGCGGAGGCCAAAAACATTCAGTACCTC. Translating gives CASSLPPGTAEAKNIQYL.